This paragraph covers one T cell receptor beta chain sequence. This record comes from a study of cytomegalovirus exposure and HLA in healthy donors. The V and J ends lost 0 bases and 1 base respectively, with 10 bases between them. Germline V gene data show CDR1 as SGHRS and CDR2 as YFSETQ. The CDR3 sequence is 15 residues long. The assay was immunoSEQ multiplex PCR, and TCRdb's table has in-frame clones only and misses some. The data contain over 85,000 clones, approximately 93% of them seen just once; the ten biggest clones take up around 1.2%. Specimen: PBMCs. The chain uses TRBV5-1 and TRBJ2-5; possibly TRBD2 for D (6 bases). The sequence was obtained from a woman aged 25 to 39 in good health and CMV-seropositive. CDR3 protein: CASSLAGGSQETQYF. Written as DNA, the CDR3 is TGCGCCAGCAGCTTGGCCGGGGGATCCCAAGAGACCCAGTACTTC.